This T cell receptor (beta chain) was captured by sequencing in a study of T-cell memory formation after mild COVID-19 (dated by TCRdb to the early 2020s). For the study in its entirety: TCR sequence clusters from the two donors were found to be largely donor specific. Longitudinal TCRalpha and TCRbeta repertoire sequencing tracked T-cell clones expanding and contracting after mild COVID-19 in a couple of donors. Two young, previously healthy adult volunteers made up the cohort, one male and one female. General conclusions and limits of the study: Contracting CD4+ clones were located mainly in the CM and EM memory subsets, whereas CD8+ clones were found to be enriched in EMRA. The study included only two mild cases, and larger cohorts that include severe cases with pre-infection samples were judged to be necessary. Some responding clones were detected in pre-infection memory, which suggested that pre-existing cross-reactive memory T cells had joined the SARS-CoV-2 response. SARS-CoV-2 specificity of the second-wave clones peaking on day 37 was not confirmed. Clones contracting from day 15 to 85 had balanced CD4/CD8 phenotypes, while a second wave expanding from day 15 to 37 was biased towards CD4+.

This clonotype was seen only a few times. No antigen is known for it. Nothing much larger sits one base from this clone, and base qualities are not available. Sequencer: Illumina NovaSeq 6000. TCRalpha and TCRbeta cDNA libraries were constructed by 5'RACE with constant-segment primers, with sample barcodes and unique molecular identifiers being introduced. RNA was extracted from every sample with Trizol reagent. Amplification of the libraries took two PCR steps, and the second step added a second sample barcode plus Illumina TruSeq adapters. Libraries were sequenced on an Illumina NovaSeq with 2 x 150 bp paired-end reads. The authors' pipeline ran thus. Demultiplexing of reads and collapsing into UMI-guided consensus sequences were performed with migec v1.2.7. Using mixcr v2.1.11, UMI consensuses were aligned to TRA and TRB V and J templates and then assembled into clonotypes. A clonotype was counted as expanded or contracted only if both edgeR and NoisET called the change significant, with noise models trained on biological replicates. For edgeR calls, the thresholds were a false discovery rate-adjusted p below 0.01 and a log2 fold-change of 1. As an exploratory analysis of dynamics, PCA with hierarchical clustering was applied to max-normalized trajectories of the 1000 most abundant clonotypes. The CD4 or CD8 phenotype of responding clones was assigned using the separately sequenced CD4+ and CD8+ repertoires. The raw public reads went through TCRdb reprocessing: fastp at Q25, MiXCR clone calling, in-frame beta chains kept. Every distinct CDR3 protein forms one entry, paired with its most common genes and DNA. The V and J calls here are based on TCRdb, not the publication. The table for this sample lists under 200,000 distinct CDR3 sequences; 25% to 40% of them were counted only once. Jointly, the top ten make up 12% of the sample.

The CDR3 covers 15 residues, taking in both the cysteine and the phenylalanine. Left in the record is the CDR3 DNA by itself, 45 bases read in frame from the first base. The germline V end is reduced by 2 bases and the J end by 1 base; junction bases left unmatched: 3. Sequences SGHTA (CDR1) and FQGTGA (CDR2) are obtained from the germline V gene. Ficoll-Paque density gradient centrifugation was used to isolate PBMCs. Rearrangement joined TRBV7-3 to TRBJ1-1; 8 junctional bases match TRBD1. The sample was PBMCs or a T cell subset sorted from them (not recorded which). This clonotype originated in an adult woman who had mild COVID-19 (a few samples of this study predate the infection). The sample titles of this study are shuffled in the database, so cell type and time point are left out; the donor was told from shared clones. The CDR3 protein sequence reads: CASSLQGAGNTEAFF. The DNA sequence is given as TGTGCCAGCAGCTTACAGGGGGCTGGGAACACTGAAGCTTTCTTT.